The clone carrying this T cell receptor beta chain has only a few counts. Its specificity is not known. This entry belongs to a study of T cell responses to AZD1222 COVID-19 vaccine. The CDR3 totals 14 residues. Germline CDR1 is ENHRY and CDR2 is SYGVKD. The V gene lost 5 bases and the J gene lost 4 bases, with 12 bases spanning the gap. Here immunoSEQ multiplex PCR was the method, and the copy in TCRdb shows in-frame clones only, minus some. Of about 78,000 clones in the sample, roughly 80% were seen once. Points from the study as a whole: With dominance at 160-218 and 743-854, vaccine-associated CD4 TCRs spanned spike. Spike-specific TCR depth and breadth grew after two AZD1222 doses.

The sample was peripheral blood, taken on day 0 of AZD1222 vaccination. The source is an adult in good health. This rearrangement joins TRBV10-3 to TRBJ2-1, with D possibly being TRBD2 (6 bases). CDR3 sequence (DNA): TGTGCCATCAGTCCAACGGGACTTTACAATGAGCAGTTCTTC. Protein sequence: CAISPTGLYNEQFF.